One sample yielded the 22 T cell receptor beta chains listed below, sequenced in a study of T-cell reconstitution after alpha-beta-depleted transplantation in children. TCRbeta library preparation incorporated unique molecular identifiers. One entry per CDR3 protein results from TCRdb running MiXCR on the PCR reads. The table includes 500,000 or so distinct CDR3 sequences, about an eighth detected once. The sequenced sample was PBMCs, mostly from graft donor cells, obtained 180 days after TCRalphabeta/CD19-depleted stem cell transplant. These receptor sequences come from a female patient younger than 10 who had a stem cell transplant for aplastic anemia, so the T cells may come from the graft donor.

This clonotype was observed at least ten times. The gene calls are TRBV20-1 and TRBJ2-7; possibly TRBD1 for D (6 bases). The germline V gene encodes CDR1 DFQATT and CDR2 SNEGSKA (reference sequence). Trimming stripped 3 bases from V and 5 bases from J, with 20 bases between. CDR3 size: 15 residues. The CDR3 DNA follows: TGCAGTGCTAGGGTTCCGGGACACCAATCCCACGAGCAGTACTTC. The encoded protein is CSARVPGHQSHEQYF.

The rearrangement uses TRBV5-6 and TRBJ2-3; 7 positions agree with TRBD1. Trimming cost V 8 bases and J 1 base; bases outside gene matches: 10. This CDR3 has 15 residues. Germline CDR1 is SGHDT and CDR2 is YYEEEE. The CDR3 spells CARGPGQVRTDTQYF. The CDR3 nucleotides read TGTGCCAGGGGCCCCGGACAGGTTCGCACAGATACGCAGTATTTT.

On this clonotype itself: One end of the junction is discordant with germline, which a read error may explain. This chain links TRBV7-2 with TRBJ1-4; TRBD1 matches 8 bases. Germline V gene data show CDR1 as SGHTA and CDR2 as FQGNSA. This CDR3 has 14 amino acids. CDR3 loop: CASSFIQGDDKLFF. The CDR3 region has the DNA TGTGCCAGCAGCTTCATACAGGGGGATGATAAACTGTTTTTT.

The chain links TRBV12-3 or TRBV12-4 to TRBJ2-1, with D hard to call. The length of the CDR3 is 17 residues. V shed 5 bases and J shed 0 bases, with 17 bases lying between them. CDR3: CASSAKHRALSYNEQFF. The CDR3 DNA is TGTGCCAGCAGTGCCAAGCACCGGGCACTCTCCTACAATGAGCAGTTCTTC.

This clonotype was observed a few times. CDR3 coding DNA: TGTGCCAGCTGGCTCGGGACAGGGTTCTACGAGCAGTACGTC. This sequence encodes CASWLGTGFYEQYV. The chain is built from TRBV6-2 or TRBV6-3 and TRBJ2-7, with 9 bases that match TRBD1. Germline trimming cut 8 bases from V and 3 bases from J; bases unmatched to any gene: 8. In germline, CDR1 is MNHEY, CDR2 SVGEGT. The CDR3 contains 14 residues.

The chain is built from TRBV18 and TRBJ2-7, with D perhaps TRBD2 (6 bases). Between the trimmed V and J ends, which lost 4 bases and 2 bases, there was a span of 27 bases. Germline CDR1 reads KGHSH; CDR2 reads LQKENI. The CDR3 spans 19 residues. The CDR3 DNA sequence: TGTGCCAGCTCACGAACGACGGGGGTAGGAGCGGGCTCCGCCTACGAGCAGTACGTC. Amino acids: CASSRTTGVGAGSAYEQYV.

CDR3 sequence: CASSVTSMNTEAFF. CDR3 coding DNA: TGTGCCAGCAGTGTGACAAGCATGAACACTGAAGCTTTCTTT. The chain carries TRBV12-3 or TRBV12-4 and TRBJ1-1; the D is unclear. Trimming removed 5 bases from V and 0 bases from J, with 10 bases in between. The CDR3 extends over 14 amino acids.

Of note for this clonotype: Possible read error: a much larger clone is one base away. This sequence joins TRBV9 and TRBJ1-1, with 9 bases that match TRBD1. The V segment lost 4 bases and the J segment 1 base; nucleotides outside the gene matches: 2. The V gene's germline CDR1 is SGDLS and CDR2 YYNGEE. The CDR3 runs 14 residues. CDR3 in DNA: TGTGCCAGCAGCATGGGACAGGGGAACACTGAAGCTTTCTTT. Its translation is CASSMGQGNTEAFF.

The chain has TRBV6-2 or TRBV6-3 and TRBJ2-1, with D perhaps TRBD1 or TRBD2 (5 bases each). The CDR3 is made up of 13 amino acids. V was clipped by 7 bases and J by 4 bases, with 11 bases between them. Looked up from germline, CDR1 is MNHEY and CDR2 is SVGEGT. The chain's CDR3 is CASIGTLYNEQFF. The CDR3 coding sequence is TGTGCCAGCATTGGGACCCTTTACAATGAGCAGTTCTTC.

This clonotype was counted a few times. CDR3 amino acids: CATTSPYEQYV. The CDR3 region has the DNA TGTGCCACCACGTCACCCTACGAGCAGTACGTC. This rearrangement joins TRBV24-1 to TRBJ2-7; D gene uncertain. This CDR3 is built from 11 residues. Per the germline V gene, CDR1 is KGHDR and CDR2 is SFDVKD. Trimming took off 8 bases at V and 2 bases at J, with 6 bases between the two ends.

The chain employs TRBV15 and TRBJ2-7, with D possibly matching TRBD2 (6 bases). CDR1 is LNHNV, CDR2 YYDKDF, per germline (reference sequence). V was cut by 3 bases and J by 4 bases, with 22 bases left in between. CDR3 length: 17 residues. CDR3 amino acids: CATSRHLRGADKYEQYV. Here the CDR3 DNA reads TGTGCCACCAGCAGGCACTTGCGGGGAGCGGATAAATACGAGCAGTACGTC.

The chain employs TRBV29-1 and TRBJ2-1; D possibly uses TRBD1 or TRBD2 (5 bases each). V dropped 3 bases and J dropped 0 bases, with 21 bases sitting between them. The CDR3 loop spans 18 amino acids. The germline V gene encodes CDR1 SQVTM and CDR2 ANQGSEA. The CDR3 region is CSVDSPASGASSYNEQFF. CDR3 DNA sequence: TGCAGCGTTGATTCCCCCGCTTCCGGGGCCAGCTCCTACAATGAGCAGTTCTTC.

There are a few counts of this clonotype. This chain joins TRBV5-1 and TRBJ1-2; a weak D match, TRBD1 (5 bases). The germline gives CDR1 SGHRS, CDR2 YFSETQ. The CDR3 spans 16 residues. V lost 4 bases, J lost 1 base, and 17 bases lay in between. The CDR3 spells CASSVGVGGGNYGYTF. DNA of the CDR3: TGCGCCAGCAGCGTCGGGGTCGGGGGTGGTAACTATGGCTACACCTTC. Variable domain in full (rest from reference TRBV5-1 and TRBJ1-2): KAGVTQTPRYLIKTRGQQVTLSCSPISGHRSVSWYQQTPGQGLQFLFEYFSETQRNKGNFPGRFSGRQFSNSRSEMNVSTLELGDSALYLCASSVGVGGGNYGYTFGSGTRLTVV.

This clonotype was counted a few times. V is TRBV28 and J is TRBJ2-7; TRBD1 might be the D (6 bases). In germline, CDR1 is MDHEN, CDR2 SYDVKM. The CDR3 length is 14 residues. Trimming took 8 bases from V and 6 from J, leaving 20 bases between them. The CDR3 spells CASGNRALTSEQYF. The CDR3 DNA reads TGTGCCAGCGGTAACAGGGCCTTAACCTCCGAGCAGTACTTC.

The chain joins TRBV19 to TRBJ2-5; 10 bases line up with TRBD2. Losses at the gene ends were 2 bases for V and 2 bases for J; bases not matched to a gene: 5. This CDR3 region has 16 residues. Germline loops: CDR1 LNHDA, CDR2 SQIVND (reference sequence). CDR3 bases: TGTGCCAGTAGTATAAGGACTAGCGGCGGACAAGAGACCCAGTACTTC. Its protein product is CASSIRTSGGQETQYF.

V and J are TRBV25-1 and TRBJ2-5; D ambiguous. Germline lookup yields CDR1 MGHDK and CDR2 SYGVNS. The CDR3 spans 11 residues. Between the trimmed V and J ends, which lost 7 bases and 3 bases, there was a span of 6 bases. The CDR3 region has the DNA TGTGCCAGCACGGCGGAAGAGACCCAGTACTTC. Protein: CASTAEETQYF. Looking up the rest from reference TRBV25-1 and TRBJ2-5 gives the full variable domain: EADIYQTPRYLVIGTGKKITLECSQTMGHDKMYWYQQDPGMELHLIHYSYGVNSTEKGDLSSESTVSRIRTEHFPLTLESARPSHTSQYLCASTAEETQYFGPGTRLLVL.

In its sample, this clonotype was seen a few times. CDR3 sequence: CASSPSRGFPETQYF. CDR3 nucleotides: TGTGCCAGCAGCCCCAGCCGGGGGTTCCCAGAGACCCAGTACTTC. The chain has TRBV7-6 and TRBJ2-5, with a tentative D call TRBD2 (6 bases). Germline lookup yields CDR1 SGHVS and CDR2 FNYEAQ. Trimming took 5 bases from V and 4 from J, leaving 17 bases between them. The CDR3 is made up of 15 amino acids.

This chain uses TRBV7-6 with TRBJ2-1; 9 bases agree with TRBD1. V trimming: 1 base; J trimming: 6 bases; junction bases outside the gene matches: 10. The CDR3 is 17 amino acids. Looked up from germline, CDR1 is SGHVS and CDR2 is FNYEAQ. CDR3 in amino acids: CASSLGSWDRASNEQFF. CDR3 DNA sequence: TGTGCCAGCAGCTTAGGGTCGTGGGACAGGGCTAGCAATGAGCAGTTCTTC.

The chain links TRBV20-1 to TRBJ2-2; 10 bases are a match to TRBD2. J was trimmed by 8 bases and V by 0 bases; bases with no gene match: 15. The CDR3 length is 18 residues. Germline values: CDR1 DFQATT, CDR2 SNEGSKA (reference sequence). For the CDR3, the DNA is TGCAGTGCTAGAGATCTTAGGCGGGCTAGCGGGAGTTCTGGGGAGCTGTTTTTT. It codes for CSARDLRRASGSSGELFF.

The rearrangement links TRBV11-1 to TRBJ1-2; 7 bases agree with TRBD1. This CDR3 has 15 amino acids. CDR1 SGHAT and CDR2 FQDESV come from the germline V gene (reference sequence). Unmatched junction bases numbered 9, after V lost 5 bases and J lost 3 bases. CDR3 residues: CASSQTQGSYYGYTF. In DNA, the CDR3 is TGTGCCAGCAGCCAGACACAGGGGTCCTACTATGGCTACACCTTC.

The rearrangement links TRBV20-1 to TRBJ2-1; D not resolved. V was pared by 0 bases and J by 4 bases, with 10 bases between. Germline V CDR1 and CDR2: DFQATT, SNEGSKA (reference sequence). The CDR3 has 14 residues. The CDR3 region is CSARDSVGYNEQFF. CDR3 DNA sequence: TGCAGTGCTAGAGATAGTGTCGGTTACAATGAGCAGTTCTTC.

This rearrangement joins TRBV12-3 or TRBV12-4 to TRBJ1-4; tentative D call: TRBD1 (5 bases). The CDR3 is 14 residues long. Trimming left V 5 bases short and J 4 bases short, with 11 bases between. CDR3 DNA: TGTGCCAGCAGTCAAGTGGGGGTTAATGAAAAACTGTTTTTT. Translating it yields CASSQVGVNEKLFF.